This T cell receptor beta chain was sequenced in a study of cytomegalovirus exposure and HLA in healthy donors. Whole-study findings and limits: The authors confirmed in vitro that a few CMV-associated chains were specific for CMV antigens. Association with HLA alleles at 0.05 false discovery rate was found for roughly 17,000 TCR beta sequences in a later analysis.

60 Vbeta and 13 Jbeta primers were used in PCR. Measured with immunoSEQ multiplex PCR; TCRdb has only the in-frame clones, and not every one. Of around 40,000 clones in the sample, 55% to 75% were seen once. Of note for this clone: Its matching antigen is unknown.

This CDR3 comprises 14 residues. From germline, CDR1 is SGHAT and CDR2 FQNNGV. Trimming cost V 8 bases and J 1 base, with 11 bases left between them. The chain uses TRBV11-2 and TRBJ2-2; D ambiguous. The TCR sequence derives from a woman aged 25 to 45 in good health and CMV-seronegative. Sequencing was done on a sample of PBMCs. As DNA, the CDR3 is TGTGCCAGCTTAGACTGGAGGAACACCGGGGAGCTGTTTTTT. Encoded protein: CASLDWRNTGELFF.